This is a list of T cell receptor beta chains from one sample in a study of blood T cell repertoires in COVID-19. Produced via immunoSEQ multiplex PCR; TCRdb's table is partial and in-frame only. The sample lists hundreds of thousands of clones, around 80% occurring once. What was sequenced was PBMCs or T cells enriched from blood (not recorded which). The receptors were gathered from a man aged 35 to 55 who had been exposed to COVID-19. CDR3s include the opening cysteine and the closing phenylalanine or tryptophan. Each record gives: clone size, J gene, D gene, V gene, CDR3 protein, CDR3 DNA. The D gene is left open where the match is weak. Some rows mark clone size as missing; the rest say once, few, many or name a class of expanded clone.

NA,TRBJ2-2,TRBD2,TRBV10-1,CASSNSSGRASLRLNTGELFF,TGCGCCAGCAGTAACTCTAGCGGGAGGGCCTCGTTACGGTTGAACACCGGGGAGCTGTTTTTT
NA,TRBJ2-7,NA,TRBV20-1,CSARALYEQYF,TGCAGTGCTAGAGCTTTATACGAGCAGTACTTC
NA,TRBJ2-3,TRBD2,TRBV5-1,CASSFGLAGAVDTQYF,TGCGCCAGCAGCTTCGGACTAGCGGGAGCGGTAGATACGCAGTATTTT
NA,TRBJ1-3,NA,TRBV3-1/TRBV3-2,CASSQELGALYF,TGTGCCAGCAGCCAAGAGTTGGGCGCTTTATATTTT
NA,TRBJ1-5,NA,TRBV5-8,CASSSPVDRYSNQPQHF,TGTGCCAGCAGCTCCCCCGTGGACAGATATAGCAATCAGCCCCAGCATTTT
NA,TRBJ2-1,NA,TRBV25-1,CASSELRSDYQARGQFF,TGTGCCAGCAGTGAACTGAGATCTGACTACCAGGCGCGGGGGCAGTTCTTC
NA,TRBJ2-1,TRBD1,TRBV7-2,CASSGHTGASYNEQFF,TGTGCCAGCAGCGGGCACACAGGGGCCTCCTACAATGAGCAGTTCTTC
NA,TRBJ2-1,TRBD2,TRBV18,CASSPPGLAGGYEQFF,TGTGCCAGCTCACCACCGGGCCTAGCGGGAGGGTATGAGCAGTTCTTC
NA,TRBJ2-3,TRBD1,TRBV7-2,CASRTDRGGDTQYF,TGTGCCAGCAGAACCGACAGGGGGGGAGATACGCAGTATTTT
NA,TRBJ2-1,TRBD2,TRBV7-9,CASRGVLAGTYNEQFF,TGTGCCAGCAGGGGTGTACTAGCGGGAACCTACAATGAGCAGTTCTTC
few,TRBJ1-2,NA,TRBV6-6,CASNEPESAGYTF,TGTGCCAGCAATGAACCCGAGAGTGCTGGCTACACCTTC
NA,TRBJ2-7,TRBD1,TRBV4-1,CASSHGRQGSYEQYF,TGCGCCAGCAGCCACGGAAGACAGGGGTCCTACGAGCAGTACTTC
once,TRBJ1-2,NA,TRBV10-2,CASMTETYGYTF,TGCGCCAGCATGACAGAGACCTATGGCTACACCTTC
NA,TRBJ2-7,NA,TRBV14,CASSRAAEQYF,TGTGCCAGCAGCCGGGCAGCCGAGCAGTACTTC
NA,TRBJ2-1,NA,TRBV11-2,CASSSLLGPSSYNEQFF,TGTGCCAGCAGCTCGTTACTTGGGCCCAGTTCCTACAATGAGCAGTTCTTC
NA,TRBJ1-1,NA,TRBV11-2,CASSQQTALEAFF,TGTGCCAGCAGCCAACAGACGGCTCTTGAAGCTTTCTTT
NA,TRBJ1-1,TRBD1,TRBV29-1,CSGGDSTYTEAFF,TGCAGCGGGGGGGACAGTACATACACTGAAGCTTTCTTT
once,TRBJ1-5,NA,TRBV19,CASSIGTENQPQHF,TGTGCCAGTAGTATAGGGACAGAAAATCAGCCCCAGCATTTT
few,TRBJ2-7,NA,TRBV7-2,CASSLSNGYEQYF,TGTGCCAGCAGCTTAAGTAACGGTTACGAGCAGTACTTC
NA,TRBJ1-2,NA,TRBV9,CASSALDSPYYGYTF,TGTGCCAGCAGCGCATTGGACAGTCCCTACTATGGCTACACCTTC
NA,TRBJ2-2,NA,TRBV24-1,CATSDAMRPGELFF,TGTGCCACCAGTGATGCAATGCGTCCCGGGGAGCTGTTTTTT
few,TRBJ1-2,TRBD1,TRBV30,CAWGTGLNYGYTF,TGTGCCTGGGGGACAGGGCTTAACTATGGCTACACCTTC
NA,TRBJ2-5,TRBD1,TRBV2,CASSADRKETQYF,TGTGCCAGCAGTGCGGACAGGAAAGAGACCCAGTACTTC
NA,TRBJ1-1,NA,TRBV7-3,CASSLLAGSEAFF,TGTGCCAGCAGCTTACTGGCAGGGTCGGAAGCTTTCTTT
NA,TRBJ2-2,TRBD1,TRBV7-3,CASRRQGPGELFF,TGTGCCAGCAGGAGACAGGGCCCCGGGGAGCTGTTTTTT
few,TRBJ2-1,TRBD2,TRBV9,CASSVRTSGIYNEQFF,TGTGCCAGCAGCGTTAGGACTAGCGGGATTTACAATGAGCAGTTCTTC
NA,TRBJ1-1,NA,TRBV3-1/TRBV3-2,CASSLVGRTEAFF,TGTGCCAGCAGCCTGGTAGGGAGGACTGAAGCTTTCTTT
NA,TRBJ1-1,NA,TRBV6-5,CASKAGNTEAFF,TGTGCCAGCAAAGCGGGGAACACTGAAGCTTTCTTT
NA,TRBJ1-5,NA,TRBV12-3/TRBV12-4,CASSFRNQPQHF,TGTGCCAGCAGTTTTCGGAATCAGCCCCAGCATTTT
NA,TRBJ2-6,NA,TRBV15,CATSRDGGHSSGANVLTF,TGTGCCACCAGCAGAGACGGGGGGCACAGCTCTGGGGCCAACGTCCTGACTTTC
NA,TRBJ1-3,NA,TRBV2,CASSAQVSSGNTIYF,TGTGCCAGCAGTGCACAGGTTAGCTCTGGAAACACCATATATTTT
once,TRBJ1-5,TRBD1,TRBV18,CASSLGTGNQPQHF,TGTGCCAGCTCACTCGGGACAGGTAATCAGCCCCAGCATTTT
NA,TRBJ2-7,TRBD2,TRBV7-9,CASSLLAGISYEQYF,TGTGCCAGCAGCTTACTAGCGGGCATCTCCTACGAGCAGTACTTC
NA,TRBJ2-1,NA,TRBV7-6,CASSHSLSSYNEQFF,TGTGCCAGCAGCCACAGCCTAAGCTCCTACAATGAGCAGTTCTTC
once,TRBJ1-2,TRBD1,TRBV6-5,CASSGQGAIGYTF,TGTGCCAGCTCTGGACAGGGGGCGATCGGCTACACCTTC
NA,TRBJ2-4,TRBD1,TRBV6-5,CASSSSGGDIQYF,TGTGCCAGCAGTTCTTCAGGGGGAGACATTCAGTACTTC
NA,TRBJ2-1,TRBD2,TRBV6-1,CASSVGLAGHYNEQFF,TGTGCCAGCAGTGTGGGACTAGCGGGACATTACAATGAGCAGTTCTTC
NA,TRBJ2-1,TRBD1,TRBV7-9,CASSQGAATYNEQFF,TGTGCCAGCAGCCAGGGGGCGGCGACATACAATGAGCAGTTCTTC
NA,TRBJ2-2,TRBD2,TRBV7-6,CASSFGLAGGPGELFF,TGTGCCAGCAGCTTCGGACTTGCGGGAGGGCCCGGGGAGCTGTTTTTT
NA,TRBJ2-3,NA,TRBV14,CASSQGLPTDTQYF,TGTGCCAGCAGCCAGGGACTTCCCACAGATACGCAGTATTTT
NA,TRBJ2-3,NA,TRBV19,CASRETSTDTQYF,TGTGCCAGTAGGGAGACGAGCACAGATACGCAGTATTTT
NA,TRBJ2-1,NA,TRBV5-1,CASSTTSAQGPQFF,TGCGCCAGCAGCACCACTAGCGCCCAGGGGCCGCAGTTCTTC
NA,TRBJ1-1,NA,TRBV6-5,CASSSQGAPDEAFF,TGTGCCAGCAGTTCTCAGGGCGCCCCCGATGAAGCTTTCTTT
few,TRBJ1-1,NA,TRBV6-5,CASTWGSMNTEAFF,TGTGCCAGCACTTGGGGCAGTATGAACACTGAAGCTTTCTTT
NA,TRBJ2-1,NA,TRBV11-2,CASSLAGGGSVNEQFF,TGTGCCAGCAGCTTAGCGGGGGGCGGGAGCGTCAATGAGCAGTTCTTC
NA,TRBJ1-4,NA,TRBV2,CASSRGLREKLFF,TGTGCCAGCAGCAGGGGCCTGAGGGAAAAACTGTTTTTT
NA,TRBJ1-1,NA,TRBV3-1/TRBV3-2,CASSQNELRNTEAFF,TGTGCCAGCAGCCAAAATGAGTTGAGAAACACTGAAGCTTTCTTT
NA,TRBJ2-3,TRBD2,TRBV7-3,CASSLTWGSGTTDTQYF,TGTGCCAGCAGCTTAACGTGGGGTAGCGGGACCACAGATACGCAGTATTTT
NA,TRBJ2-1,TRBD2,TRBV4-2,CASSPTTGTSGSIYEQFF,TGTGCCAGCAGCCCGACTACCGGGACTAGCGGGAGTATCTATGAGCAGTTCTTC
NA,TRBJ2-5,NA,TRBV10-3,CAISYDTEETQYF,TGTGCCATCAGCTACGACACGGAAGAGACCCAGTACTTC
NA,TRBJ1-6,TRBD1,TRBV25-1,CASSEPGGWYSPLHF,TGTGCCAGCAGTGAACCAGGGGGCTGGTATTCACCCCTCCACTTT
NA,TRBJ2-7,TRBD2,TRBV27,CASSLASSGRYEQYF,TGTGCCAGCAGTTTAGCGTCTAGCGGGAGATACGAGCAGTACTTC
NA,TRBJ2-7,NA,TRBV29-1,CSVDNGGTSYEQYF,TGCAGCGTTGACAACGGCGGGACCTCCTACGAGCAGTACTTC
NA,TRBJ2-7,TRBD1,TRBV24-1,CATGPGQGGYEQYF,TGTGCCACCGGGCCGGGACAGGGGGGATACGAGCAGTACTTC
NA,TRBJ2-1,TRBD1,TRBV18,CASSPDRGGSYNEQFF,TGTGCCAGCTCACCCGACAGGGGGGGTTCCTACAATGAGCAGTTCTTC